Following are 25 T cell receptor beta chains from one sample sequenced in a study of blood T cells in healthy people across ages. Alongside a J-beta primer mix, a sample-barcoded 5' primer served in a second PCR lasting about 7 to 11 cycles. TCRdb fed the 5' RACE reads into MiXCR, producing one record per CDR3 protein. This sample yields fewer than 2,000,000 distinct CDR3 sequences, of which about two fifths are seen a single time; 23% belongs to the top ten. The material sequenced was blood. The source is a human donor in good health.

The chain employs TRBV6-7 and TRBJ2-7, with D tentatively TRBD1 or TRBD2 (5 bases each). TRBV6-7 has ORF status, its function being uncertain. V dropped 2 bases and J dropped 5 bases, with 16 bases sitting between them. This CDR3 has 15 amino acids. CDR3 sequence: CASSYPGTPGDEQYF. The CDR3 DNA sequence: TGTGCCAGCAGTTACCCCGGGACCCCCGGGGACGAGCAGTACTTC.

This clonotype was observed a handful of times. The chain uses TRBV7-6 and TRBJ1-6; the D is unclear. Trimming removed 5 bases from V and 9 bases from J, with 14 bases in between. Germline V gene lookup returns CDR1 SGHVS and CDR2 FNYEAQ. The CDR3 runs to 14 residues. The DNA for the CDR3 is TGTGCCAGCAGCCATAAAGGGCAGGCTTCACCCCTCCACTTT. This translates into CASSHKGQASPLHF.

The rearrangement joins TRBV7-2 to TRBJ1-6; 9 nucleotides agree with TRBD1. Germline assignment: CDR1 SGHTA and CDR2 FQGNSA. This CDR3 comprises 14 residues. V gave up 7 bases and J gave up 10 bases; unmatched junction bases: 8. The CDR3 sequence: CASNADRGGSPLHF. For the CDR3, the DNA is TGTGCCAGCAACGCGGACAGGGGTGGCTCACCCCTCCACTTT.

In this sample, this clonotype turned up a few times. The chain is built from TRBV20-1 and TRBJ2-1; D is possibly TRBD1 or TRBD2 (5 bases each). Trimming took 5 bases from V and 4 from J, leaving 9 bases between them. This CDR3 contains 12 residues. CDR1 and CDR2 (germline): DFQATT, SNEGSKA (reference sequence). The CDR3 DNA sequence: TGCAGTGCTGTGGGACCGTACAATGAGCAGTTCTTC. Amino acid sequence: CSAVGPYNEQFF.

The J gene is TRBJ2-1, the V gene TRBV2, with D tentatively TRBD2 (6 bases). Germline CDR1 is SNHLY and CDR2 is FYNNEI. The CDR3 spans 15 residues. Trimming removed 6 bases at V and 6 bases at J, with 18 bases between. The DNA of the CDR3 is TGTGCCAGCAGGGCCCGAGAAGGACTAATCAATGAGCAGTTCTTC. Protein sequence: CASRAREGLINEQFF.

This clonotype was found a few times. The rearrangement joins TRBV25-1 to TRBJ1-2; TRBD1 aligns across 7 bases. Germline V gene data show CDR1 as MGHDK and CDR2 as SYGVNS. The J segment lost 4 bases and the V segment lost 8 bases, leaving 16 bases of the junction unmatched. The CDR3 extends over 16 amino acids. The CDR3 DNA follows: TGTGCCAGCGAGAGTTCCGGGACAGAGAAAATCTATGGCTACACCTTC. Protein: CASESSGTEKIYGYTF.

This chain links TRBV3-1 with TRBJ2-3; D is perhaps TRBD2 (6 bases). The CDR3 has 14 amino acids. Trimming stripped 7 bases from V and 3 bases from J, with 14 bases between. From germline, CDR1 is LGHDT and CDR2 YNNKEL (reference sequence). CDR3 protein: CASTLGRTTDTQYF. The CDR3 DNA reads as TGTGCCAGCACCCTCGGGAGAACGACAGATACGCAGTATTTT.

The gene calls are TRBV4-1 and TRBJ1-5, with TRBD1 identical over 9 bases. Germline-derived CDR1 and CDR2 are MGHRA and YSYEKL. This CDR3 contains 18 residues. J gave up 3 bases and V 2 bases, and 11 bases lay outside the gene matches. The CDR3 coding sequence is TGCGCCAGCAGCCAACTCCCCGGGGGGACAGGGACCAATCAGCCCCAGCATTTT. Translation: CASSQLPGGTGTNQPQHF.

J is TRBJ1-2 and V is TRBV5-1, with D uncertain. This CDR3 region has 15 residues. V was shortened by 4 bases and J by 0 bases, with 13 bases between the two germline ends. Germline V CDR1 and CDR2: SGHRS, YFSETQ. The CDR3 DNA reads as TGCGCCAGCAGCCAAGGCCAAGGGTCTAACTATGGCTACACCTTC. Its translation is CASSQGQGSNYGYTF.

The chain links TRBV4-2 to TRBJ2-7; D ambiguous. In germline, CDR1 is LGHNA, CDR2 YNFKEQ. Trimming shortened V by 1 base and J by 0 bases, and 10 bases separated the two germline ends. This CDR3 has 15 amino acids. CDR3: CASSQGGHSSYEQYF. The CDR3 region has the DNA TGTGCCAGCAGCCAAGGCGGCCACAGCTCCTACGAGCAGTACTTC.

The V gene is TRBV5-1, the J gene TRBJ2-7; TRBD1 matches 7 bases. Germline V lookup: CDR1 SGHRS, CDR2 YFSETQ. V shed 5 bases and J 2 bases; nucleotides not matched to a gene: 10. CDR3 size: 15 residues. CDR3 region: CASSREGTVTYEQYF. The CDR3 nucleotides read TGCGCCAGCAGTCGAGAAGGGACAGTGACCTACGAGCAGTACTTC.

V is TRBV28 and J is TRBJ2-3; a possible D gene is TRBD2 (5 bases). Trimming took 6 bases from V and 7 from J, leaving 14 bases between them. CDR3 length equals 13 residues. Germline CDR1 and CDR2: MDHEN and SYDVKM. CDR3 nucleotide sequence: TGTGCCAGCAGCCTCCCAGGAGGTAATACGCAGTATTTT. It codes for CASSLPGGNTQYF.

In this sample, this clonotype turned up a few times. The rearrangement links TRBV20-1 to TRBJ1-1; D gene unclear. Germline values: CDR1 DFQATT, CDR2 SNEGSKA (reference sequence). The CDR3 runs to 11 residues. With 6 bases removed from V and 5 bases from J, the gap between germline ends came to 10 bases. The CDR3 region has the DNA TGCAGTGCCCGGAGGGTTACTGAAGCTTTCTTT. Translated, it gives CSARRVTEAFF.

The chain is built from TRBV20-1 and TRBJ1-1; D gene unclear. The germline V gene encodes CDR1 DFQATT and CDR2 SNEGSKA (reference sequence). V lost 0 bases, J lost 1 base, and 9 bases lay in between. This CDR3 comprises 14 residues. In DNA form, the CDR3 reads TGCAGTGCTAGAGATTTAAGAGGGAACACTGAAGCTTTCTTT. This translates into CSARDLRGNTEAFF.

The V gene is TRBV4-3, the J gene TRBJ2-7; TRBD1 matches at 8 bases. This CDR3 contains 17 residues. In germline, CDR1 is LGHNA, CDR2 YSLEER. Losses at the gene ends were 1 base for V and 7 bases for J; bases not matched to a gene: 15. The CDR3: CASSQGSVGRGLGEQYF. The CDR3 bases are TGCGCCAGCAGCCAAGGGTCGGTCGGCAGGGGGCTAGGTGAGCAGTACTTC.

This clonotype was found many times. The chain combines TRBV28 with TRBJ1-2; 9 bases align to TRBD1. In germline, CDR1 is MDHEN, CDR2 SYDVKM. This CDR3 contains 13 residues. Trimming took 4 bases from V and 7 from J; bases not matched to a gene: 4. CDR3 sequence: CASSSDRGAGYTF. The CDR3 coding sequence is TGTGCCAGCAGTTCTGACAGGGGGGCTGGCTACACCTTC.

The chain couples TRBV11-2 to TRBJ1-5, with 9 positions matching TRBD1. The CDR3 length is 16 residues. With 3 bases clipped from V and 4 bases from J, the junction kept 7 bases outside the gene matches. Germline CDR1 SGHAT, CDR2 FQNNGV. The CDR3 nucleotides are TGTGCCAGCAGCTTCGGGAACAGGGGGCGTAATCAGCCCCAGCATTTT. Translation: CASSFGNRGRNQPQHF.

The chain couples TRBV6-2 or TRBV6-3 to TRBJ2-7; 8 nucleotides agree with TRBD1. CDR1 and CDR2 (germline): MNHEY, SVGEGT. The CDR3 has 14 residues. V shed 9 bases and J 6 bases; nucleotides not matched to a gene: 13. The CDR3 region is CASSSRPDRAEQYF. The CDR3, as DNA: TGTGCCAGTAGCTCCCGCCCGGACAGGGCCGAGCAGTACTTC.

This clonotype was found a few times. The J gene is TRBJ1-2, the V gene TRBV28, with TRBD1 identical over 10 bases. Trimming removed 6 bases from V and 7 bases from J; junction bases left unmatched: 11. The CDR3 covers 15 residues. CDR1 and CDR2 from the germline V gene are MDHEN and SYDVKM. The CDR3 bases are TGTGCCAGCAGCTCCGCTGACAGGGGGCCAGGTGGCTACACCTTC. This translates into CASSSADRGPGGYTF.

V is TRBV6-5 and J is TRBJ2-7, with TRBD2 matching 7 bases. This CDR3 contains 15 residues. V trimming: 1 base; J trimming: 2 bases; junction bases outside the gene matches: 5. The germline V gene has CDR1 MNHEY and CDR2 SVGAGI. In DNA, the CDR3 is TGTGCCAGCAGTTACTTGGGCGGGAGAACCTACGAGCAGTACTTC. Translation gives CASSYLGGRTYEQYF.

This chain uses TRBV9 with TRBJ1-2; D ambiguous. CDR1 and CDR2 (germline): SGDLS, YYNGEE. V was clipped by 3 bases and J by 4 bases, with 13 bases between them. CDR3 length: 14 amino acids. The CDR3 loop is CASSGWEARYGYTF. CDR3 DNA: TGTGCCAGCAGCGGGTGGGAGGCCCGCTATGGCTACACCTTC.

This clonotype was recorded a few times. The chain's CDR3 is CASSSEDRGPYNSPLHF. The CDR3 region has the DNA TGTGCCAGCAGTTCTGAGGACAGGGGCCCCTATAATTCACCCCTCCACTTT. The chain has TRBV12-3 or TRBV12-4 and TRBJ1-6, with 9 bases matching TRBD1. V shed 4 bases and J 2 bases; nucleotides not matched to a gene: 6. There are 17 residues in the CDR3.

The CDR3 here is CASSRKGPSSTDTQYF. The DNA for the CDR3 is TGTGCCAGCAGCAGGAAGGGACCGTCTAGCACAGATACGCAGTATTTT. The chain employs TRBV7-6 and TRBJ2-3; either TRBD1 or TRBD2 may fit D (5 bases each). From germline, CDR1 is SGHVS and CDR2 FNYEAQ. Trimming removed 5 bases at V and 0 bases at J, with 15 bases between. The CDR3 is made up of 16 amino acids.

This clonotype has just a few counts. This chain links TRBV5-6 with TRBJ2-1; TRBD2 matches at 14 bases. Germline lookup yields CDR1 SGHDT and CDR2 YYEEEE. V lost 4 bases and J lost 2; bases outside the gene matches: 5. This CDR3 region has 17 residues. The CDR3 DNA is TGTGCCAGCAGCCACCTGGGACTAGCGGGGGCCTACAATGAGCAGTTCTTC. It is translated as CASSHLGLAGAYNEQFF.

The chain recombines TRBV20-1 with TRBJ1-1, with D perhaps TRBD1 (6 bases). This CDR3 is 17 amino acids long. Germline-derived CDR1 and CDR2 are DFQATT and SNEGSKA (reference sequence). Trimming cost V 1 base and J 3 bases, with 21 bases left between them. The CDR3 loop is CSARGLAGGAGDTEAFF. CDR3 bases: TGCAGTGCTAGAGGTCTAGCGGGGGGCGCCGGGGACACTGAAGCTTTCTTT.